One and the same sample provided the 27 T cell receptor beta chains below, sequenced in a study of T cells in narcolepsy. Data came from immunoSEQ multiplex PCR; TCRdb stores just in-frame clones and leaves some out. The table has around 30,000 clones, roughly 86% seen once; the top ten hold 2.3%. Sequenced sample: memory (CD45RA-) CD4+ T cells from blood. These receptors were obtained from a human donor in good health.

This chain uses TRBV6-5 with TRBJ1-3, with a tentative D call TRBD1 (5 bases). CDR3 size: 11 residues. From germline, CDR1 is MNHEY and CDR2 SVGAGI. Trimming stripped 4 bases from V and 11 bases from J, with 9 bases between. CDR3 DNA: TGTGCCAGCAGTTGGCGGGGGGCCATATATTTT. It translates to CASSWRGAIYF.

The gene calls are TRBV6-6 and TRBJ1-3, with D unclear. Trimming took 5 bases from V and 1 from J, leaving 6 bases between them. CDR3 size: 13 residues. Germline CDR1 reads MNHNY; CDR2 reads SVGAGI (reference sequence). The CDR3 sequence: CASSLESGNTIYF. CDR3 sequence (DNA): TGTGCCAGCAGTCTAGAGTCTGGAAACACCATATATTTT.

This clone occurred a few times. CDR3 coding DNA: TGTGCCAGCAGTTACGGACAGAAGGTTAACACTGAAGCTTTCTTT. Translated, it gives CASSYGQKVNTEAFF. The chain recombines TRBV6-6 with TRBJ1-1; possible D gene TRBD1, 6 bases. The germline V gene has CDR1 MNHNY and CDR2 SVGAGI (reference sequence). The CDR3 runs to 15 residues. V gave up 2 bases and J gave up 2 bases, with 12 bases separating them.

V gene TRBV7-9 combines with J gene TRBJ1-2; unclear D gene. In germline, CDR1 is SEHNR, CDR2 FQNEAQ (reference sequence). The length of the CDR3 is 17 residues. Trimming took off 5 bases at V and 2 bases at J, with 21 bases between the two ends. The CDR3 DNA follows: TGTGCCAGCAGCCAAGTGTTTGATCCTTCCCCAAACTATGGCTACACCTTC. Amino acids: CASSQVFDPSPNYGYTF.

The chain joins TRBV7-9 to TRBJ2-7; maybe TRBD1 (6 bases). Germline V CDR1 and CDR2: SEHNR, FQNEAQ (reference sequence). With 5 bases removed from V and 3 bases from J, the gap between germline ends came to 14 bases. This CDR3 region has 14 residues. The CDR3 region is CASSDGTFNYEQYF. CDR3 DNA sequence: TGTGCCAGCAGCGATGGGACATTCAACTACGAGCAGTACTTC. Combining the CDR3 with reference TRBV7-9 and TRBJ2-7 gives the whole variable domain DTGVSQNPRHKITKRGQNVTFRCDPISEHNRLYWYRQTLGQGPEFLTYFQNEAQLEKSRLLSDRFSAERPKGSFSTLEIQRTEQGDSAMYLCASSDGTFNYEQYFGPGTRLTVT.

The chain employs TRBV5-5 and TRBJ2-7; 10 nucleotides line up with TRBD1. CDR1 and CDR2 from the germline V gene are SGHKS and YYEKEE (reference sequence). There are 12 residues in the CDR3. Trimming at V came to 4 bases and at J to 10 bases, leaving 5 bases not matched to a gene. DNA of the CDR3: TGTGCCAGCAGCAGGGACAGGGGACCACAGTACTTC. It specifies CASSRDRGPQYF.

J is TRBJ2-7 and V is TRBV6-5; D may be TRBD1 or TRBD2 (5 bases each). Germline loops: CDR1 MNHEY, CDR2 SVGAGI. V lost 6 bases to trimming and J lost 5 bases, with 20 bases between them. The CDR3 totals 15 residues. CDR3: CASSPVWGSGDEQYF. CDR3 DNA: TGTGCCAGCAGCCCCGTGTGGGGGAGTGGGGACGAGCAGTACTTC.

The genes are TRBV6-5 and TRBJ1-3, with D perhaps matching TRBD1 (6 bases). V was shortened by 4 bases and J by 0 bases, with 10 bases between the two germline ends. The CDR3 spans 15 residues. CDR1 and CDR2 (germline): MNHEY, SVGAGI. CDR3 protein: CASSSTGSSGNTIYF. CDR3 DNA sequence: TGTGCCAGCAGTTCTACAGGGAGCTCTGGAAACACCATATATTTT.

The J gene is TRBJ2-7, the V gene TRBV7-9; possibly TRBD1 or TRBD2 for D (5 bases each). CDR3 length: 12 amino acids. The germline gives CDR1 SEHNR, CDR2 FQNEAQ (reference sequence). Trimming removed 4 bases at V and 4 bases at J, with 8 bases between. The CDR3: CASSWGPYEQYF. The CDR3, as DNA: TGTGCCAGCAGCTGGGGACCGTACGAGCAGTACTTC.

The rearrangement uses TRBV6-1 and TRBJ1-6; D unclear. V lost 4 bases and J 0 bases, leaving 10 bases between the germline ends. The CDR3 totals 16 residues. Germline-derived CDR1 and CDR2 are MNHNS and SASEGT. CDR3 DNA sequence: TGTGCCAGCAGTGTATACATGAGCTCCTATAATTCACCCCTCCACTTT. It yields the protein CASSVYMSSYNSPLHF.

The rearrangement uses TRBV5-6 and TRBJ1-1, with D possibly TRBD1 on 5 matching bases. The germline CDR1 and CDR2 sequences are SGHDT and YYEEEE. This CDR3 comprises 15 residues. The ends were cut back, 0 bases at V and 5 bases at J, with 14 bases in the middle. The CDR3 region is CASSLGPGMETEAFF. CDR3 DNA sequence: TGTGCCAGCAGCTTGGGCCCAGGGATGGAGACTGAAGCTTTCTTT.

This clone was seen a single time. The chain couples TRBV5-1 to TRBJ2-1; 16 nucleotides agree with TRBD2. Germline trimming cut 4 bases from V and 8 bases from J; bases unmatched to any gene: 9. The CDR3 spans 17 residues. Germline V gene sequence: CDR1 SGHRS, CDR2 YFSETQ. This CDR3 reads CASSPTGTSGRGDEQFF. The DNA of the CDR3 is TGCGCCAGCAGCCCTACCGGGACTAGCGGGAGGGGGGATGAGCAGTTCTTC.

The rearrangement uses TRBV7-2 and TRBJ2-1; unclear D gene. V was cut by 0 bases and J by 9 bases, with 15 bases left in between. The CDR3 is 15 amino acids. The V gene's germline CDR1 is SGHTA and CDR2 FQGNSA. CDR3 in amino acids: CASSLAGPPLGEQFF. DNA of the CDR3: TGTGCCAGCAGCTTAGCGGGCCCACCCTTGGGTGAGCAGTTCTTC.

The chain uses TRBV7-2 and TRBJ2-1; D is possibly TRBD1 (5 bases). Germline lookup yields CDR1 SGHTA and CDR2 FQGNSA. V was shortened by 5 bases and J by 7 bases, with 12 bases between the two germline ends. This CDR3 spans 13 amino acids. The CDR3 region is CASSPQTVNEQFF. The CDR3 nucleotides are TGTGCCAGCAGCCCCCAGACAGTTAATGAGCAGTTCTTC.

The CDR3 sequence is CSVAPQGASYEQYF. CDR3 DNA: TGCAGCGTTGCCCCGCAGGGGGCTTCCTACGAGCAGTACTTC. The chain joins TRBV29-1 to TRBJ2-7; 8 bases match TRBD1. The germline gives CDR1 SQVTM, CDR2 ANQGSEA. After removal of 4 bases from V and 1 base from J, the junction contained 6 bases not matched to a gene. CDR3 length: 14 residues.

The chain couples TRBV30 to TRBJ1-6, with D possibly matching TRBD1 (5 bases). This CDR3 is 16 amino acids long. V was shortened by 3 bases and J by 10 bases, with 22 bases between the two germline ends. Germline V CDR1 and CDR2: GTSNPN, SVGIG (reference sequence). The CDR3 loop reads CAWRRYSGQTGSPLHF. The CDR3 nucleotides are TGTGCCTGGAGGAGATATAGCGGACAAACTGGGTCACCCCTCCACTTT.

V and J are TRBV27 and TRBJ2-3; 7 positions agree with TRBD2. With V trimmed by 6 bases and J by 4 bases, 19 bases remained unmatched. The CDR3 extends over 18 amino acids. Per germline, CDR1 MNHEY and CDR2 SMNVEV (reference sequence). The CDR3 reads CASRSKASSGKRADTQYF. The DNA of the CDR3 is TGTGCCAGCAGATCAAAGGCGTCTAGCGGAAAGAGGGCAGATACGCAGTATTTT.

The chain joins TRBV4-1 to TRBJ2-3; 8 bases are shared with TRBD2. V gave up 3 bases and J gave up 2 bases; unmatched junction bases: 7. Germline CDR1 MGHRA, CDR2 YSYEKL. CDR3 length equals 16 residues. This chain's CDR3 is CASSQLAGRVTDTQYF. CDR3 coding DNA: TGCGCCAGCAGCCAGTTAGCGGGAAGAGTCACAGATACGCAGTATTTT.

The chain couples TRBV5-1 to TRBJ1-6, with 11 bases that match TRBD1. The CDR3 has 17 residues. Germline V gene sequence: CDR1 SGHRS, CDR2 YFSETQ. The trim removed 3 bases at V and 4 bases at J, leaving 6 bases unmatched. The CDR3 protein is CASSSMGQGGYNSPLHF. The CDR3 DNA reads as TGCGCCAGCAGCTCGATGGGACAGGGGGGATATAATTCACCCCTCCACTTT.

This chain uses TRBV2 with TRBJ1-2, with 9 bases identical to TRBD1. Germline V gene data show CDR1 as SNHLY and CDR2 as FYNNEI. The ends lost 6 bases at V and 8 bases at J; junction bases unmatched: 4. CDR3 length: 12 residues. Here the CDR3 DNA reads TGTGCCAGCAGGGGACAGGGCTTGGGCTACACCTTC. Amino acid sequence: CASRGQGLGYTF.

J is TRBJ1-1 and V is TRBV11-3; D is unclear. The germline V gene encodes CDR1 SGHNT and CDR2 YENEEA. The CDR3 totals 13 residues. V lost 1 base and J lost 2, with 5 bases in between. Here the CDR3 DNA reads TGTGCCAGCAGCTTAGTAGCTAACACTGAAGCTTTCTTT. Encoded protein: CASSLVANTEAFF.

V gene TRBV5-5 combines with J gene TRBJ2-5; no reliable D call. Trimming took 1 base from V and 2 from J, leaving 9 bases between them. Looked up from germline, CDR1 is SGHKS and CDR2 is YYEKEE (reference sequence). CDR3 length: 14 amino acids. CDR3 DNA sequence: TGTGCCAGCAGCTTGCGGTCTGAGCAAGAGACCCAGTACTTC. Protein sequence: CASSLRSEQETQYF.

This sequence joins TRBV5-1 and TRBJ2-1; 9 bases align to TRBD2. J lost 9 bases, V lost 3 bases, and 10 bases had no gene match. This CDR3 region has 15 residues. Germline V gene data show CDR1 as SGHRS and CDR2 as YFSETQ. The DNA for the CDR3 is TGCGCCAGCAGCTCGGGGGGACTAGCTTCTACTGAGCAGTTCTTC. This translates into CASSSGGLASTEQFF. Variable domain in full (rest from reference TRBV5-1 and TRBJ2-1): KAGVTQTPRYLIKTRGQQVTLSCSPISGHRSVSWYQQTPGQGLQFLFEYFSETQRNKGNFPGRFSGRQFSNSRSEMNVSTLELGDSALYLCASSSGGLASTEQFFGPGTRLTVL.

The gene calls are TRBV30 and TRBJ1-1; no clear D gene. The V gene's germline CDR1 is GTSNPN and CDR2 SVGIG (reference sequence). V dropped 0 bases and J dropped 0 bases, with 8 bases sitting between them. This CDR3 has 14 residues. CDR3 sequence reads: CAWSVGSMNTEAFF. CDR3 DNA: TGTGCCTGGAGTGTAGGCAGCATGAACACTGAAGCTTTCTTT.

This clone was recorded only once. V is TRBV27 and J is TRBJ2-1, with TRBD2 matching 12 bases. The CDR3 spans 17 residues. V lost 5 bases to trimming and J lost 9 bases; unmatched junction nucleotides: 14. The V gene's germline CDR1 is MNHEY and CDR2 SMNVEV (reference sequence). The CDR3 region is CASSPLLAGGPRFEQFF. The CDR3 DNA is TGTGCCAGCAGTCCTCTCCTAGCGGGGGGGCCACGGTTTGAGCAGTTCTTC.

The chain links TRBV7-9 to TRBJ1-1; maybe TRBD1 (5 bases). Trimming took 2 bases from V and 4 from J, leaving 14 bases between them. Germline CDR1 and CDR2: SEHNR and FQNEAQ (reference sequence). The CDR3 spans 15 residues. CDR3 in amino acids: CASSLRSRAATEAFF. The CDR3 region has the DNA TGTGCCAGCAGCTTAAGGTCCAGGGCGGCCACTGAAGCTTTCTTT.

This clone was observed a single time. V usage is TRBV10-3 and J usage is TRBJ1-5; D may be TRBD1 (6 bases). Germline assignment: CDR1 ENHRY and CDR2 SYGVKD. V dropped 11 bases and J dropped 6 bases, with 17 bases sitting between them. The CDR3 is 13 amino acids. The DNA of the CDR3 is TGTGCCGCGCAACAGGGTATGGGTCAGCCCCAGCATTTT. Protein: CAAQQGMGQPQHF.